This T cell receptor (beta chain) was identified during a study of blood T cell repertoires in COVID-19. Assay used: immunoSEQ multiplex PCR; TCRdb lists only in-frame clones, some missing. The table has around 57,000 clones, about 90% seen once. The V and J ends lost 4 bases and 1 base respectively, with 12 bases between them. There are 14 residues in the CDR3. Germline CDR1 and CDR2: SGDLS and YYNGEE. Sequenced: peripheral blood. This receptor was identified in a human donor with active COVID-19. The donor label of this sample is uncertain. This chain joins TRBV9 and TRBJ2-7; D may be TRBD1 (8 bases). The CDR3 sequence is CASSSGTGSYEQYF. CDR3 DNA: TGTGCCAGCAGCAGCGGGACAGGATCCTACGAGCAGTACTTC.